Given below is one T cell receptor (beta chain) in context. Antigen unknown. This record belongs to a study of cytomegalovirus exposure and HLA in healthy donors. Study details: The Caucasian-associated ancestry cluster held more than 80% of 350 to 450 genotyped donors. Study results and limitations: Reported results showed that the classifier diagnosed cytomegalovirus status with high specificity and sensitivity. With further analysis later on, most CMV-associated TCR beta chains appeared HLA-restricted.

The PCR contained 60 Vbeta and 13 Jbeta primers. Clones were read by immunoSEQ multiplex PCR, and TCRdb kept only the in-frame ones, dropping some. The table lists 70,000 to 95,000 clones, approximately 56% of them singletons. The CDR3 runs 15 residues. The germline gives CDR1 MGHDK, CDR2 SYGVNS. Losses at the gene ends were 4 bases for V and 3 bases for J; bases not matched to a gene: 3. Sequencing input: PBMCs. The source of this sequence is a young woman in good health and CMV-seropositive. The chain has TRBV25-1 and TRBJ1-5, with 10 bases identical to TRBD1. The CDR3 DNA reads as TGTGCCAGCAGTGGCGGACAGGGGGTCAATCAGCCCCAGCATTTT. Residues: CASSGGQGVNQPQHF.